One sample yielded the 7 T cell receptor beta chains listed below, sequenced in a study of T cell responses to AZD1222 COVID-19 vaccine. The protocol was immunoSEQ multiplex PCR, while the TCRdb copy is restricted to in-frame clones and leaves out a portion. The table includes 150,000 to 200,000 clones, about nine tenths detected once. The sequenced sample was peripheral blood, obtained 28 days after the second AZD1222 dose. These receptors were collected from an adult who received the AZD1222 COVID-19 vaccine.

The rearrangement joins TRBV5-6 to TRBJ1-2, with TRBD1 as a possible D gene (5 bases). CDR3 length: 16 residues. Per germline, CDR1 SGHDT and CDR2 YYEEEE. V lost 4 bases, J lost 3 bases, and 19 bases lay in between. Written as DNA, the CDR3 is TGTGCCAGCAGCCACATAACCGGGGGACGGGACTATGGCTACACCTTC. Its translation: CASSHITGGRDYGYTF.

The chain links TRBV11-3 to TRBJ2-5; a possible D gene is TRBD1 (6 bases). Trimming stripped 4 bases from V and 3 bases from J, with 9 bases between. CDR1 and CDR2 (germline): SGHNT, YENEEA. CDR3 length: 13 amino acids. The CDR3 region has the DNA TGTGCCAGCAGCTCCCGACAGGAAGAGACCCAGTACTTC. It specifies CASSSRQEETQYF.

This chain connects TRBV28 to TRBJ1-2; possible D gene TRBD1, 5 bases. In germline, CDR1 is MDHEN, CDR2 SYDVKM. The CDR3 is made up of 14 amino acids. Trimming cost V 9 bases and J 7 bases, with 21 bases left between them. CDR3 sequence: CASNLGAHPGGYTF. The CDR3 coding sequence is TGTGCCAGTAACCTAGGGGCGCACCCCGGTGGCTACACCTTC.

The chain couples TRBV29-1 to TRBJ1-1; the D gene is possibly TRBD1 (6 bases). CDR3 length: 13 residues. V lost 8 bases, J lost 0 bases, and 13 bases lay in between. Germline V CDR1 and CDR2: SQVTM, ANQGSEA. CDR3 sequence: CSSHREVNTEAFF. Written as DNA, the CDR3 is TGCAGCTCCCACAGGGAGGTGAACACTGAAGCTTTCTTT.

The chain links TRBV4-1 to TRBJ1-1, with D perhaps matching TRBD1 (5 bases). This CDR3 spans 14 amino acids. Per germline, CDR1 MGHRA and CDR2 YSYEKL. The V and J ends lost 3 bases and 3 bases respectively, with 11 bases between them. CDR3 sequence reads: CASSHIGGDTEAFF. CDR3 nucleotide sequence: TGCGCCAGCAGCCATATCGGGGGAGACACTGAAGCTTTCTTT.

This chain joins TRBV19 and TRBJ1-5; D ambiguous. The ends were cut back, 5 bases at V and 2 bases at J, with 10 bases in the middle. CDR1 and CDR2 from the germline V gene are LNHDA and SQIVND (reference sequence). This CDR3 spans 14 amino acids. CDR3 protein: CASSSTGGNQPQHF. The CDR3 region has the DNA TGTGCCAGTAGTTCGACCGGGGGCAATCAGCCCCAGCATTTT.

The chain couples TRBV24-1 to TRBJ2-1; 7 bases agree with TRBD1. CDR1 is KGHDR and CDR2 is SFDVKD in the germline V gene. V dropped 4 bases and J dropped 0; count of bases not matched to a gene: 11. The CDR3 spans 18 residues. CDR3 amino acids: CATSDPKGGTGSYNEQFF. The CDR3 nucleotides read TGTGCCACCAGTGACCCTAAAGGGGGCACTGGCTCCTACAATGAGCAGTTCTTC.